Reported below is one T cell receptor (beta chain). Its cognate antigen is unknown. This sample is drawn from a study of cytomegalovirus exposure and HLA in healthy donors. General study results and limits: According to an earlier analysis, most TCR beta V segments yielded productive rearrangements about 87% or about 30% of the time. A later analysis found most CMV-associated TCR beta chains apparently HLA-restricted. Indistinguishable V segments, including TRBV6-2 and TRBV6-3, were excluded.

PCR used 60 Vbeta primers and 13 Jbeta primers. TCRdb's table, derived via immunoSEQ multiplex PCR, lists solely in-frame clones and lacks some. The sample lists under 150,000 clones; over 75% were seen once. There are 15 residues in the CDR3. V lost 10 bases to trimming and J lost 4 bases; unmatched junction nucleotides: 11. Germline V CDR1 and CDR2: ENHRY, SYGVKD. Sequencing was carried out using PBMCs. This chain links TRBV10-3 with TRBJ2-1; TRBD1 matches at 9 bases. This clonotype originated in a boy younger than 18 in good health and CMV-seronegative. The DNA for the CDR3 is TGTGCCACCGGGACAGGGATCAACCAGTACAATGAGCAGTTCTTC. Amino acid sequence: CATGTGINQYNEQFF.